This section outlines one TCR beta chain sequence together with its context. Its target is not known. Samples came from healthy bone marrow donors. This specimen comes from a study of cytomegalovirus exposure and HLA in healthy donors. Findings and limits, study-wide: In vitro data verified a few CMV-associated chains as specific for CMV antigens. Later, TCR association rates were found to vary by HLA locus, highest for DRB1 and lowest for HLA-C.

This CDR3 has 14 residues. CDR1 and CDR2 (germline): LNHDA, SQIVND (reference sequence). Trimming at V came to 5 bases and at J to 2 bases, leaving 5 bases not matched to a gene. 60 Vbeta and 13 Jbeta primers were used in PCR. Study processing details: As a later analysis found, there were about 80 million unique TCR beta chains, of which roughly 11 million were shared. TCRdb's table, derived via immunoSEQ multiplex PCR, lists solely in-frame clones and lacks some. The V and J calls and clone size come from that table; D and trimming were worked out from the DNA. Found here are under 200,000 clones, approximately 71% of them singletons; the top ten hold roughly 7.8%.

The origin of this receptor is a woman aged 40 to 55 in good health and CMV-seropositive. Source material: PBMCs. The chain has TRBV19 and TRBJ1-2, with 7 bases identical to TRBD1. CDR3 in amino acids: CASSFQGGNYGYTF. DNA of the CDR3: TGTGCCAGTAGTTTTCAAGGGGGCAACTATGGCTACACCTTC.